Presented here are 14 T cell receptor beta chains from one specimen sequenced in a study of T cells in Graves' hyperthyroidism and ophthalmopathy. What was amplified from RNA transcripts were TCR beta CDR3 regions. Researchers ran a first-round RT-PCR on the TCR CDR3 using the HTBI primer set. TCRdb re-derived calls from the multiplex PCR reads in MiXCR, one entry per CDR3 protein. The sample yields roughly 710,000 distinct CDR3 sequences, roughly a third seen once. Sequencing used blood. The receptor source for this set is a woman aged 40 to 50 with Graves' hyperthyroidism.

In its sample, this clonotype was seen a few times. This rearrangement joins TRBV5-1 to TRBJ2-7, with D maybe TRBD2 (5 bases). The V gene's germline CDR1 is SGHRS and CDR2 YFSETQ. V was shortened by 5 bases and J by 3 bases, with 12 bases between the two germline ends. There are 13 residues in the CDR3. The CDR3 DNA is TGCGCCAGCAGGTCGGGGTCGGACTACGAGCAGTACTTC. Amino acid sequence: CASRSGSDYEQYF.

The rearrangement uses TRBV2 and TRBJ2-7; 9 bases line up with TRBD2. V lost 5 bases to trimming and J lost 3 bases; unmatched junction nucleotides: 14. Germline V CDR1 and CDR2: SNHLY, FYNNEI. The CDR3 sequence is 17 residues long. CDR3 coding DNA: TGTGCCAGCAGTCGCCACGAAGCCGGGACTAGCATCTACGAGCAGTACTTC. Protein: CASSRHEAGTSIYEQYF.

This clonotype has ten or more counts. The rearrangement uses TRBV10-3 and TRBJ1-4; D not resolved. Trimming took 5 bases from V and 5 from J, leaving 18 bases between them. The V gene's germline CDR1 is ENHRY and CDR2 SYGVKD. The CDR3 loop spans 16 amino acids. The CDR3 sequence is CAISPRGRADNEKLFF. Written as DNA, the CDR3 is TGTGCCATCAGTCCCCGAGGCCGCGCAGACAATGAAAAACTGTTTTTT.

V and J are TRBV2 and TRBJ1-2, with TRBD1 as a possible D gene (6 bases). Per germline, CDR1 SNHLY and CDR2 FYNNEI. The CDR3 spans 13 residues. Trimming removed 1 base from V and 4 bases from J, with 7 bases in between. The CDR3 loop reads CASSEDRVYGYTF. CDR3 DNA sequence: TGTGCCAGCAGTGAAGACAGGGTCTATGGCTACACCTTC.

Worth noting for this clonotype: The junction departs from the called germline gene at one end, perhaps through a read error. The chain joins TRBV29-1 to TRBJ2-2, with D uncertain. The length of the CDR3 is 13 residues. The V gene's germline CDR1 is SQVTM and CDR2 ANQGSEA. CDR3 DNA: TGCAACGTTGCCGACTGGGGAACCGGGGAGCTGTTTTTT. Protein product: CNVADWGTGELFF.

This clonotype was counted ten times or more. The chain employs TRBV7-2 and TRBJ2-7; unclear D gene. The CDR3 length is 11 residues. Germline V lookup: CDR1 SGHTA, CDR2 FQGNSA. V was trimmed by 6 bases and J by 0 bases, leaving 3 bases between them. For the CDR3, the DNA is TGTGCCAGCAGGCGCTCCTACGAGCAGTACTTC. Its protein product is CASRRSYEQYF.

The chain links TRBV12-3 or TRBV12-4 to TRBJ1-2, with a weak D call TRBD1 (5 bases). V dropped 5 bases and J dropped 0 bases, with 10 bases sitting between them. The CDR3 is made up of 14 amino acids. The CDR3 DNA reads as TGTGCCAGCAGTCACGTAGGGGCTAACTATGGCTACACCTTC. This translates into CASSHVGANYGYTF.

This clonotype was found many times. The chain has TRBV19 and TRBJ1-1; D possibly corresponds to TRBD1 (6 bases). CDR1 LNHDA and CDR2 SQIVND come from the germline V gene (reference sequence). Trimming removed 6 bases at V and 0 bases at J, with 11 bases between. The CDR3 consists of 14 residues. Written as DNA, the CDR3 is TGTGCCAGTAGGACAGGACAGTTGAACACTGAAGCTTTCTTT. Amino acids: CASRTGQLNTEAFF.

In its sample, this clonotype was seen a few times. The rearrangement links TRBV30 to TRBJ1-1; no reliable D call. Germline values: CDR1 GTSNPN, CDR2 SVGIG (reference sequence). V was pared by 3 bases and J by 6 bases, with 14 bases between. The CDR3 is 13 residues long. CDR3 sequence: CAWRTRPPPEAFF. CDR3 DNA sequence: TGTGCCTGGAGGACCAGACCCCCTCCTGAAGCTTTCTTT.

In this sample, this clonotype turned up once. This chain joins TRBV19 and TRBJ1-5; D may be TRBD1 (6 bases). The CDR3 covers 14 residues. CDR1 LNHDA and CDR2 SQIVND come from the germline V gene (reference sequence). V lost 3 bases to trimming and J lost 5 bases, with 11 bases between them. The chain's CDR3 is CASSIGAGDQPQHF. The DNA of the CDR3 is TGTGCCAGTAGTATCGGGGCAGGGGATCAGCCCCAGCATTTT.

This clonotype was counted between two and nine times. CDR3 loop: CASSPRTGGGEQYF. The CDR3 nucleotides are TGTGCCAGTAGTCCACGGACAGGGGGCGGCGAGCAGTACTTC. The chain links TRBV19 to TRBJ2-7; 11 bases map to TRBD1. With V trimmed by 5 bases and J by 6 bases, 6 bases remained unmatched. CDR3 length: 14 residues. CDR1 is LNHDA, CDR2 SQIVND, per germline (reference sequence). Full variable domain (missing parts from reference TRBV19 and TRBJ2-7): DGGITQSPKYLFRKEGQNVTLSCEQNLNHDAMYWYRQDPGQGLRLIYYSQIVNDFQKGDIAEGYSVSREKKESFPLTVTSAQKNPTAFYLCASSPRTGGGEQYFGPGTRLTVT.

Ten or more counts support this clonotype. Germline is not matched at one junction end, which may reflect a read error. This sequence joins TRBV7-2 and TRBJ2-5; D may correspond to TRBD1 or TRBD2 (5 bases each). The CDR3 loop spans 13 amino acids. In germline, CDR1 is SGHTA, CDR2 FQGNSA. The CDR3 region is CASSLDWGETQYF. The DNA for the CDR3 is TGTGCTAGCAGCTTAGATTGGGGGGAGACCCAGTACTTC. The full variable domain, its missing parts supplied by reference TRBV7-2 and TRBJ2-5, is GAGVSQSPSNKVTEKGKDVELRCDPISGHTALYWYRQSLGQGLEFLIYFQGNSAPDKSGLPSDRFSAERTGGSVSTLTIQRTQQEDSAVYLCASSLDWGETQYFGPGTRLLVL.

V gene TRBV5-8 combines with J gene TRBJ2-2, with unresolved D. The V end was cut by 4 bases, the J end by 3 bases, with 10 bases between. This CDR3 region has 14 residues. Germline V gene data show CDR1 as SGHTS and CDR2 as YDEGEE. CDR3 bases: TGTGCCAGCAGCCCCGAGGAATACACCGGGGAGCTGTTTTTT. Translation gives CASSPEEYTGELFF.

This chain joins TRBV20-1 and TRBJ1-2; TRBD1 aligns across 7 bases. The CDR3 contains 11 residues. With V trimmed by 6 bases and J by 8 bases, 6 bases remained unmatched. Germline loops: CDR1 DFQATT, CDR2 SNEGSKA (reference sequence). The CDR3 DNA follows: TGCAGTGCAGAGACAGGGAGAGGCTACACCTTC. Its protein is CSAETGRGYTF.